Reported below is one T cell receptor (beta chain). Its antigen remains unknown. These data come from a study of T cell repertoires in ileal Crohn's disease. For the study at large: All patients had surgery for stricturing (around 61%) or penetrating (39%) disease. Points from the study as a whole: High-frequency clones were more common in sorted CD8 than CD4 cells.

Unmatched junction bases numbered 10, after V lost 0 bases and J lost 6 bases. The CDR3 spans 18 residues. The germline gives CDR1 MNHNS, CDR2 SASEGT. Using immunoSEQ multiplex PCR, the repertoire was profiled, and TCRdb retains in-frame clones only, with some absent. Of 15,000 to 20,000 clones in the sample, roughly 91% were seen once. V gene TRBV6-1 combines with J gene TRBJ2-1; 11 bases map to TRBD2. The sequenced material came from ileal tissue. This clonotype originated in an adult with Crohn's disease. The CDR3 DNA reads TGTGCCAGCAGTGAAGCGAGTAGTACTAGCGGGGGATTCAATGAGCAGTTCTTC. Translating gives CASSEASSTSGGFNEQFF.